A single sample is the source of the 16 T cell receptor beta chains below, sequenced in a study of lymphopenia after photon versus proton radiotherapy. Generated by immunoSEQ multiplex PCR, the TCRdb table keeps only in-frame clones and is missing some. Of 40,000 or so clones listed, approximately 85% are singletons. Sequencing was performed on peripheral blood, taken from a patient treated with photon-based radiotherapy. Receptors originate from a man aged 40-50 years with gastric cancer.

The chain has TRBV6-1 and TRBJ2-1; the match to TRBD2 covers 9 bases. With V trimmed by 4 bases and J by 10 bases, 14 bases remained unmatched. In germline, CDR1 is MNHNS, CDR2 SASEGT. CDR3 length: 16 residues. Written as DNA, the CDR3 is TGTGCCAGCAGTGGAAAGAGACTAGCGGACCCTGAGGAGCAGTTCTTC. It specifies CASSGKRLADPEEQFF.

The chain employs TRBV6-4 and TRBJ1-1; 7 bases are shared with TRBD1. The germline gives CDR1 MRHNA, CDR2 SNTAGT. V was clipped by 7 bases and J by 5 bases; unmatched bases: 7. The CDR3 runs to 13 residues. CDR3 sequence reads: CASTRDRGTEAFF. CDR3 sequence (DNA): TGTGCCAGCACCCGGGACAGAGGTACTGAAGCTTTCTTT.

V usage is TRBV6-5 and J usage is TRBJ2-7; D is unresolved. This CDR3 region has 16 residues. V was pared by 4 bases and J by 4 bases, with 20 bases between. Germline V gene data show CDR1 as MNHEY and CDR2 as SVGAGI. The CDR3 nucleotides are TGTGCCAGCAGTTCCCCCAGAGCCCTCAACCCGTACGAGCAGTACTTC. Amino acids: CASSSPRALNPYEQYF.

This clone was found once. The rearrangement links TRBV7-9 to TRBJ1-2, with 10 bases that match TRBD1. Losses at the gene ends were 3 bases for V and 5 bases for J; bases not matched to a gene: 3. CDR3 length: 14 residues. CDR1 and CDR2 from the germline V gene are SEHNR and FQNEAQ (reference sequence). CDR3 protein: CASSLDRGDYGYTF. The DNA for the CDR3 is TGTGCCAGCAGCTTGGACAGGGGGGATTATGGCTACACCTTC. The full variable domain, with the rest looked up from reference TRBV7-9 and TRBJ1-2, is DTGVSQNPRHKITKRGQNVTFRCDPISEHNRLYWYRQTLGQGPEFLTYFQNEAQLEKSRLLSDRFSAERPKGSFSTLEIQRTEQGDSAMYLCASSLDRGDYGYTFGSGTRLTVV.

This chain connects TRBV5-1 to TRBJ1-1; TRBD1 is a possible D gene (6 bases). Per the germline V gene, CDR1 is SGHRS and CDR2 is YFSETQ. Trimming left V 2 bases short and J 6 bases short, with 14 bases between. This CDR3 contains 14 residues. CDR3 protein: CASSFLTGSAEAFF. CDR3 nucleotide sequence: TGCGCCAGCAGCTTCCTGACAGGTTCCGCTGAAGCTTTCTTT.

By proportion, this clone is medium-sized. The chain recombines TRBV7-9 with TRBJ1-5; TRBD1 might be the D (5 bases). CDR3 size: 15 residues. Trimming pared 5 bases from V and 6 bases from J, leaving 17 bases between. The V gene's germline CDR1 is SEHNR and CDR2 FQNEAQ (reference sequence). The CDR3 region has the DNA TGTGCCAGCAGCCCCGGGGGAGGGATAAGTCAGCCCCAGCATTTT. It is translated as CASSPGGGISQPQHF.

The CDR3 sequence: CASSVGLSPGETQYF. The CDR3 DNA follows: TGTGCCAGCAGCGTAGGGTTGTCACCCGGAGAGACCCAGTACTTC. This chain connects TRBV9 to TRBJ2-5, with D unresolved. Germline assignment: CDR1 SGDLS and CDR2 YYNGEE. Between the trimmed V and J ends, which lost 0 bases and 4 bases, there was a span of 13 bases. The CDR3 is 15 amino acids.

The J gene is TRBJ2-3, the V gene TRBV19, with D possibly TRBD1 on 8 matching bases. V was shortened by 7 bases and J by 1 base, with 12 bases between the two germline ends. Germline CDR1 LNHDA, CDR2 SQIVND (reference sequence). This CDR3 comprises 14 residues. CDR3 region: CASTTGGGTDTQYF. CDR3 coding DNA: TGTGCCAGTACCACAGGGGGGGGCACAGATACGCAGTATTTT.

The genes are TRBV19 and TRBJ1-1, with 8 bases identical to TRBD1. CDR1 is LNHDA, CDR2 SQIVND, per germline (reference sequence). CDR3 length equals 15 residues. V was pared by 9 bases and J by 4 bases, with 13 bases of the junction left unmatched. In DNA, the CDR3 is TGTGCCAGCCGGGACAGGCCCGACAGGGGCACTGAAGCTTTCTTT. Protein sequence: CASRDRPDRGTEAFF.

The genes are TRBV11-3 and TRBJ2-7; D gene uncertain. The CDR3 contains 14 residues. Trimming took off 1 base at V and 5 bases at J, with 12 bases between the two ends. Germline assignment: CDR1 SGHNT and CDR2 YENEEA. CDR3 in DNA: TGTGCCAGCAGCTTAGTGGGCCGCCTAGACGAGCAGTACTTC. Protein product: CASSLVGRLDEQYF.

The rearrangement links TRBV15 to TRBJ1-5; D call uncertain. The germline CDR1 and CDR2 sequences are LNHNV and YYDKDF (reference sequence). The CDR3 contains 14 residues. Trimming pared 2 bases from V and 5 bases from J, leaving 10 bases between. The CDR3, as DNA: TGTGCCACCAGCAGAAACCCTTTGGATCAGCCCCAGCATTTT. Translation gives CATSRNPLDQPQHF.

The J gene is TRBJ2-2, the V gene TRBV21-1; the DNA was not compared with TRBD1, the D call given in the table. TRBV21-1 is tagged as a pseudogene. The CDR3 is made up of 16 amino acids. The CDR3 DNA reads TGTGCCTGGTCCCGGGACAGGGTTGGGGACACCGGGGAGCTGTTTTTT. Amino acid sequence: CAWSRDRVGDTGELFF.

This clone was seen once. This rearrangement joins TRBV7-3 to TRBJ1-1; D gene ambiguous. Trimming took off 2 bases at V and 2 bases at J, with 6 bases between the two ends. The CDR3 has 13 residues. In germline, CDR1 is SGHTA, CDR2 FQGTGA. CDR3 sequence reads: CASSLYSNTEAFF. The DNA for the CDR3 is TGTGCCAGCAGCTTATATTCCAACACTGAAGCTTTCTTT.

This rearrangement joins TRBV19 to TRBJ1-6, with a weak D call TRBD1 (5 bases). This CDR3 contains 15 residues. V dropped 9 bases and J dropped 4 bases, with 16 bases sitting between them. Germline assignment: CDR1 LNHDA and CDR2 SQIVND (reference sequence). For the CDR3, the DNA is TGTGCCAGCGGGGGTTCAATGGGGTATAATTCACCCCTCCACTTT. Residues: CASGGSMGYNSPLHF.

CDR3 amino acids: CASSPPTGTGVPGELFF. The CDR3 region has the DNA TGTGCCAGCTCACCACCGACCGGGACAGGGGTTCCCGGGGAGCTGTTTTTT. The V call is TRBV18, the J call TRBJ2-2, with 10 bases identical to TRBD1. Germline loops: CDR1 KGHSH, CDR2 LQKENI. V gave up 0 bases and J gave up 6 bases; unmatched junction bases: 7. The CDR3 runs 17 residues.

The CDR3 region is CASSQGWASGVDTQYF. The CDR3 DNA reads TGTGCCAGCAGCCAAGGGTGGGCTAGCGGAGTGGATACGCAGTATTTT. The chain combines TRBV4-2 with TRBJ2-3; the match to TRBD2 covers 7 bases. The V gene end was trimmed by 1 base and the J gene end by 6 bases; junction bases not matched to a gene: 10. Germline V gene data show CDR1 as LGHNA and CDR2 as YNFKEQ. The CDR3 loop spans 16 amino acids.